Presented here are 27 T cell receptor beta chains from one specimen sequenced in a study of CD8 T cells in ankylosing spondylitis. TCRdb recomputed calls from the 5' RACE reads with MiXCR, one row per CDR3 protein. The repertoire holds more than 25,000 distinct CDR3 sequences, with around 14% as singletons. Sequenced material: blood. The receptors here all came from a male donor with ankylosing spondylitis or in good health (not recorded which).

This clonotype turned up a few times. V usage is TRBV6-5 and J usage is TRBJ1-4; D is undetermined. V gave up 4 bases and J gave up 0 bases, with 6 bases separating them. Germline CDR1 reads MNHEY; CDR2 reads SVGAGI. The CDR3 spans 14 residues. As DNA, the CDR3 is TGTGCCAGCAGTTTGGGGTCAACTAATGAAAAACTGTTTTTT. It translates to CASSLGSTNEKLFF.

J is TRBJ2-1 and V is TRBV11-1; D ambiguous. Trimming removed 1 base at V and 6 bases at J, with 7 bases between. The CDR3 contains 13 residues. Per the germline V gene, CDR1 is SGHAT and CDR2 is FQDESV (reference sequence). As DNA, the CDR3 is TGTGCCAGCAGCTTAGATGGGCGCAATGAGCAGTTCTTC. Translated: CASSLDGRNEQFF.

There are a few counts of this clonotype. The V and J genes are TRBV10-3 and TRBJ2-3, with 12 bases fitting TRBD2. V lost 4 bases to trimming and J lost 2 bases; unmatched junction nucleotides: 10. Germline CDR1 is ENHRY and CDR2 is SYGVKD. The CDR3 has 18 residues. CDR3 protein: CAISGYTSGGLNTDTQYF. The DNA for the CDR3 is TGTGCCATCAGTGGGTATACTAGCGGGGGGCTAAACACAGATACGCAGTATTTT.

The gene calls are TRBV28 and TRBJ1-5; a possible D gene is TRBD1 (6 bases). Germline CDR1 reads MDHEN; CDR2 reads SYDVKM. The CDR3 has 15 residues. Trimming took off 3 bases at V and 0 bases at J, with 9 bases between the two ends. The CDR3 sequence is CASSFVDSSNQPQHF. CDR3 DNA: TGTGCCAGCAGTTTTGTGGACAGTAGCAATCAGCCCCAGCATTTT.

This clonotype occurred a few times. The V and J genes are TRBV5-1 and TRBJ2-7; D possibly corresponds to TRBD2 (6 bases). Trimming took off 0 bases at V and 2 bases at J, with 9 bases between the two ends. In germline, CDR1 is SGHRS, CDR2 YFSETQ. The CDR3 extends over 14 amino acids. For the CDR3, the DNA is TGCGCCAGCAGCTTGGATAGCGGCACCTACGAGCAGTACTTC. It yields the protein CASSLDSGTYEQYF. The complete variable domain, with remaining parts taken from reference TRBV5-1 and TRBJ2-7, reads KAGVTQTPRYLIKTRGQQVTLSCSPISGHRSVSWYQQTPGQGLQFLFEYFSETQRNKGNFPGRFSGRQFSNSRSEMNVSTLELGDSALYLCASSLDSGTYEQYFGPGTRLTVT.

This clonotype was detected a few times. V and J are TRBV27 and TRBJ1-1, with D possibly being TRBD1 (6 bases). The CDR3 is made up of 15 amino acids. CDR1 and CDR2 from the germline V gene are MNHEY and SMNVEV (reference sequence). V lost 4 bases and J lost 4, with 16 bases in between. CDR3 sequence: CASSSRRGVITEAFF. CDR3 sequence (DNA): TGTGCCAGCAGTTCTCGGAGGGGGGTGATCACTGAAGCTTTCTTT.

This clonotype has more than one count but fewer than ten. This chain connects TRBV29-1 to TRBJ1-4; possible D gene TRBD1, 6 bases. Trimming stripped 7 bases from V and 8 bases from J, with 17 bases between. CDR3 length: 13 residues. Germline V gene sequence: CDR1 SQVTM, CDR2 ANQGSEA. This CDR3 is CSAMGGAGEKLFF. CDR3 DNA sequence: TGCAGCGCGATGGGGGGCGCCGGAGAAAAACTGTTTTTT.

In this sample, this clonotype turned up a few times. The V and J genes are TRBV10-1 and TRBJ1-5; the D gene is possibly TRBD1 (6 bases). The germline V gene has CDR1 WNHNN and CDR2 SYGVQD (reference sequence). V was pared by 4 bases and J by 2 bases, with 15 bases between. The CDR3 runs 16 residues. CDR3 in amino acids: CASSGGGGRGNQPQHF. Here the CDR3 DNA reads TGCGCCAGCAGTGGTGGGGGGGGCAGGGGCAATCAGCCCCAGCATTTT.

Only a few counts were recorded for this clonotype. This chain uses TRBV20-1 with TRBJ2-1, with D possibly matching TRBD2 (5 bases). The length of the CDR3 is 14 residues. The germline V gene encodes CDR1 DFQATT and CDR2 SNEGSKA (reference sequence). Trimming took off 1 base at V and 7 bases at J, with 14 bases between the two ends. The CDR3 spells CSARATSVDNEQFF. The CDR3, as DNA: TGCAGTGCTAGAGCAACTAGTGTGGATAATGAGCAGTTCTTC.

This clonotype was picked up a small number of times. The CDR3 loop reads CASSVGLAGYEQYF. The CDR3, as DNA: TGTGCCAGCAGCGTAGGGCTAGCGGGCTACGAGCAGTACTTC. The chain carries TRBV9 and TRBJ2-7; 8 positions match TRBD2. Germline V gene sequence: CDR1 SGDLS, CDR2 YYNGEE. V dropped 0 bases and J dropped 3; count of bases not matched to a gene: 2. The CDR3 runs to 14 residues.

This clonotype was counted between two and nine times. J is TRBJ2-2 and V is TRBV6-1, with 9 bases identical to TRBD1. V trimming: 6 bases; J trimming: 2 bases; junction bases outside the gene matches: 4. The germline V gene has CDR1 MNHNS and CDR2 SASEGT. The CDR3 is 15 residues long. The CDR3 spells CASSLTGGNTGELFF. Here the CDR3 DNA reads TGTGCCAGCAGCCTGACAGGGGGAAACACCGGGGAGCTGTTTTTT.

This clonotype was seen only a few times. The chain employs TRBV7-6 and TRBJ2-6; tentatively, D is TRBD1 (6 bases). V was cut by 5 bases and J by 0 bases, with 8 bases left in between. The germline V gene has CDR1 SGHVS and CDR2 FNYEAQ. The CDR3 length is 15 residues. CDR3 coding DNA: TGTGCCAGCAGCCCAGGGGACTCTGGGGCCAACGTCCTGACTTTC. This gives the protein CASSPGDSGANVLTF.

The V and J genes are TRBV27 and TRBJ2-7; maybe TRBD2 (6 bases). Germline assignment: CDR1 MNHEY and CDR2 SMNVEV (reference sequence). The V and J ends lost 3 bases and 5 bases respectively, with 8 bases between them. This CDR3 is built from 12 residues. The CDR3 bases are TGTGCCAGCAGTTTTGGGGGGAACGAGCAGTACTTC. This gives the protein CASSFGGNEQYF.

The J gene is TRBJ2-7, the V gene TRBV11-2; D is uncertain. CDR3 length: 14 amino acids. With 5 bases removed from V and 3 bases from J, the gap between germline ends came to 14 bases. CDR1 is SGHAT and CDR2 is FQNNGV in the germline V gene. CDR3 sequence (DNA): TGTGCCAGCAGCCGGAACACAATAAACTACGAGCAGTACTTC. This gives the protein CASSRNTINYEQYF. Variable domain in full (rest from reference TRBV11-2 and TRBJ2-7): EAGVAQSPRYKIIEKRQSVAFWCNPISGHATLYWYQQILGQGPKLLIQFQNNGVVDDSQLPKDRFSAERLKGVDSTLKIQPAKLEDSAVYLCASSRNTINYEQYFGPGTRLTVT.

This clonotype was seen a handful of times. The rearrangement links TRBV6-5 to TRBJ1-2, with D unresolved. The V and J ends lost 6 bases and 4 bases respectively, with 18 bases between them. The CDR3 loop spans 15 amino acids. The germline V gene encodes CDR1 MNHEY and CDR2 SVGAGI. The CDR3 DNA reads TGTGCCAGCAGCACCGGAGGCAGAGAGGCCTATGGCTACACCTTC. Protein: CASSTGGREAYGYTF.

This rearrangement joins TRBV7-2 to TRBJ2-1; a possible D gene is TRBD2 (5 bases). Germline lookup yields CDR1 SGHTA and CDR2 FQGNSA. The CDR3 is 14 residues long. Trimming pared 5 bases from V and 3 bases from J, leaving 11 bases between. The CDR3 sequence is CASSPADYYNEQFF. As DNA, the CDR3 is TGTGCCAGCAGCCCTGCCGACTACTACAATGAGCAGTTCTTC.

This clonotype was observed a few times. Relative to the germline gene, one junction end is altered; a read error may explain this. The chain uses TRBV12-3 or TRBV12-4 and TRBJ2-2; D might be TRBD1 (5 bases). The CDR3 loop spans 12 amino acids. Here the CDR3 DNA reads TGCGCCTATGCAGGGTTCGCCGGGGAGCTGTTTTTT. The encoded protein is CAYAGFAGELFF.

The chain is built from TRBV7-9 and TRBJ1-1; D is unclear. Germline-derived CDR1 and CDR2 are SEHNR and FQNEAQ (reference sequence). V gave up 5 bases and J gave up 0 bases, with 4 bases separating them. CDR3 length equals 12 residues. This CDR3 is CASSRLNTEAFF. The CDR3 coding sequence is TGTGCCAGCAGCCGCTTGAACACTGAAGCTTTCTTT.

This clonotype was detected a few times. Written as DNA, the CDR3 is TGTGCCATCAGTGAGTCGGCCCATAACACTGAAGCTTTCTTT. Residues: CAISESAHNTEAFF. V gene TRBV10-3 combines with J gene TRBJ1-1; D gene uncertain. Germline CDR1 reads ENHRY; CDR2 reads SYGVKD. V lost 0 bases, J lost 2 bases, and 7 bases lay in between. The CDR3 covers 14 residues.

The rearrangement joins TRBV20-1 to TRBJ2-5; D gene ambiguous. The CDR3 has 14 residues. V dropped 0 bases and J dropped 1 base, with 9 bases sitting between them. Per the germline V gene, CDR1 is DFQATT and CDR2 is SNEGSKA (reference sequence). The CDR3 sequence: CSARDRGFQETQYF. As DNA, the CDR3 is TGCAGTGCTAGAGATCGCGGCTTCCAAGAGACCCAGTACTTC.

The rearrangement uses TRBV29-1 and TRBJ1-1; 7 bases align to TRBD1. V lost 2 bases, J lost 4 bases, and 4 bases stayed unmatched. This CDR3 spans 13 amino acids. Germline V CDR1 and CDR2: SQVTM, ANQGSEA. For the CDR3, the DNA is TGCAGCGTTGAATACTCAGGGGGCACTGAAGCTTTCTTT. Translating it yields CSVEYSGGTEAFF.

Only a few counts were recorded for this clonotype. The chain is built from TRBV12-3 or TRBV12-4 and TRBJ2-7; D remains ambiguous. CDR3 length equals 11 residues. V lost 3 bases, J lost 2 bases, and 2 bases lay in between. CDR3: CASSLTYEQYV. CDR3 in DNA: TGTGCCAGCAGTTTGACCTACGAGCAGTACGTC.

This clonotype was picked up a small number of times. This rearrangement joins TRBV3-1 to TRBJ2-2; D might be TRBD2 (6 bases). Germline CDR1 is LGHDT and CDR2 is YNNKEL (reference sequence). The CDR3 contains 17 residues. V was cut by 1 base and J by 5 bases, with 17 bases left in between. The CDR3 DNA reads as TGTGCCAGCAGCCAAGGGTTCTGGCAGGGAGGAACCGGGGAGCTGTTTTTT. Translating it yields CASSQGFWQGGTGELFF.

A few counts support this clonotype. CDR3 amino acids: CASSQGAARGGIGELFF. In nucleotides, the CDR3 is TGCGCCAGCAGCCAAGGTGCCGCGAGGGGAGGGATCGGGGAGCTGTTTTTT. This chain connects TRBV4-1 to TRBJ2-2, with 7 positions matching TRBD2. The CDR3 spans 17 residues. The junction had 12 bases not matched to a gene; V was cut back by 1 base and J by 7 bases. CDR1 and CDR2 (germline): MGHRA, YSYEKL.

There are a few counts of this clonotype. This chain links TRBV28 with TRBJ2-4; perhaps TRBD1 as D (5 bases). The V gene lost 2 bases and the J gene lost 0 bases, with 14 bases spanning the gap. Per the germline V gene, CDR1 is MDHEN and CDR2 is SYDVKM. This CDR3 spans 17 amino acids. The CDR3 nucleotides are TGTGCCAGCAGTTTAAGAGTAGGGGCCCTAGCCAAAAACATTCAGTACTTC. Translation gives CASSLRVGALAKNIQYF.

The chain joins TRBV5-1 to TRBJ2-1, with 7 bases fitting TRBD1. This CDR3 spans 14 amino acids. V dropped 4 bases and J dropped 6; count of bases not matched to a gene: 7. Germline CDR1 and CDR2: SGHRS and YFSETQ. CDR3 nucleotides: TGCGCCAGCAGCGTTTTAACAGGGGTCAATGAGCAGTTCTTC. Its protein is CASSVLTGVNEQFF.

This rearrangement joins TRBV29-1 to TRBJ1-1; D is uncertain. The CDR3 is 12 amino acids. Germline V gene lookup returns CDR1 SQVTM and CDR2 ANQGSEA. V dropped 3 bases and J dropped 1 base, with 6 bases sitting between them. CDR3 loop: CSVERKNTEAFF. In nucleotides, the CDR3 is TGCAGCGTTGAGAGGAAGAACACTGAAGCTTTCTTT.